A selection of T cell receptor beta chains follows, all from one sample in a study of blood T cell repertoires in COVID-19. Using immunoSEQ multiplex PCR, the repertoire was profiled, and TCRdb retains in-frame clones only, with some absent. The sample records 200,000 to 250,000 clones, approximately 80% being singletons. Sequencing was performed on peripheral blood. Receptors were obtained from a woman aged 80 or over with acute or convalescent COVID-19. The CDR3 runs from the conserved cysteine through the conserved F or W. D genes are given only for firm matches. Rows give clone size only sometimes, using once, few, many, or a class for an expanded clone.

V	J	D	size	length	CDR3	DNA
TRBV10-1	TRBJ2-2	TRBD1	.	14	CASSGQGGTGELFF	TGCGCCAGCTCGGGACAGGGAGGCACCGGGGAGCTGTTTTTT
TRBV7-2	TRBJ1-6	TRBD1	.	15	CASSEQGANNSPLHF	TGTGCCAGCAGTGAACAGGGGGCAAATAATTCACCCCTCCACTTT
TRBV14	TRBJ2-3	.	.	13	CASSQATRDTQYF	TGTGCCAGCAGCCAAGCTACCCGAGATACGCAGTATTTT
TRBV5-5	TRBJ1-1	.	.	14	CASSLAPGNTEAFF	TGTGCCAGCAGCTTGGCCCCAGGGAACACTGAAGCTTTCTTT
TRBV3-1/TRBV3-2	TRBJ2-5	TRBD2	once	14	CASSSSGSFETQYF	TGTGCCAGCAGCTCTAGCGGGAGTTTTGAGACCCAGTACTTC
TRBV2	TRBJ1-2	TRBD1	.	15	CASSKGQGPLYGYTF	TGTGCCAGCAGCAAGGGACAGGGCCCTCTCTATGGCTACACCTTC
TRBV3-1/TRBV3-2	TRBJ2-7	TRBD2	once	16	CASSPTPETSGSSQYF	TGTGCCAGCAGCCCAACGCCGGAGACTAGCGGTAGTTCGCAGTACTTC
TRBV12-5	TRBJ2-4	.	.	14	CASGSGARGDIQYF	TGTGCTAGTGGCTCCGGGGCCCGCGGGGACATTCAGTACTTC
TRBV6-1	TRBJ2-2	.	.	14	CASSETGYTGELFF	TGTGCCAGCAGTGAAACAGGGTACACCGGGGAGCTGTTTTTT
TRBV6-1	TRBJ1-4	.	once	16	CASSELSSPTNEKLFF	TGTGCCAGCAGTGAGTTGTCCTCTCCCACTAATGAAAAACTGTTTTTT
TRBV4-1	TRBJ2-2	.	.	20	CASSQEGPDRRGMGTGELFF	TGCGCCAGCAGCCAAGAAGGACCCGACAGGCGAGGGATGGGCACCGGGGAGCTGTTTTTT
TRBV7-8	TRBJ2-1	TRBD2	.	15	CASTLSRGVYNEQFF	TGTGCCAGCACCCTTTCGCGGGGGGTATACAATGAGCAGTTCTTC
TRBV7-3	TRBJ2-2	.	.	14	CASSLGGLTGELFF	TGTGCCAGCAGCTTAGGAGGACTGACCGGGGAGCTGTTTTTT
TRBV24-1	TRBJ1-5	.	.	13	CATARSRGQPQHF	TGTGCCACCGCACGCTCAAGGGGTCAGCCCCAGCATTTT
TRBV7-2	TRBJ1-1	.	.	13	CASSVQGFAEAFF	TGTGCCAGCAGCGTACAGGGATTCGCTGAAGCTTTCTTT
TRBV2	TRBJ2-3	TRBD2	.	14	CASSGTSGADTQYF	TGTGCCAGCAGTGGGACTAGCGGTGCAGATACGCAGTATTTT
TRBV7-3	TRBJ1-1	TRBD1	.	16	CASSSTGGASNTEAFF	TGTGCCAGCAGCTCTACAGGGGGCGCCTCGAACACTGAAGCTTTCTTT
TRBV6-5	TRBJ1-2	TRBD1	.	15	CASSYRTGTNYGYTF	TGTGCCAGCAGTTACCGGACAGGGACTAACTATGGCTACACCTTC
TRBV19	TRBJ1-5	.	.	13	CASREDPNQPQHF	TGTGCCAGTAGGGAGGACCCCAATCAGCCCCAGCATTTT
TRBV27	TRBJ2-1	TRBD1	.	15	CASSLLIGTVAEQFF	TGTGCCAGCAGTTTACTTATTGGGACAGTGGCTGAGCAGTTCTTC
TRBV5-1	TRBJ1-1	.	.	14	CASSLGQSNTEAFF	TGCGCCAGCAGCCTAGGACAGAGCAACACTGAAGCTTTCTTT
TRBV9	TRBJ2-3	.	.	17	CASSVDWLEASTDTQYF	TGTGCCAGCAGCGTAGATTGGCTAGAAGCGAGCACAGATACGCAGTATTTT
TRBV6-5	TRBJ1-3	TRBD1	many	14	CASRTGTGGNTIYF	TGTGCCAGCAGGACAGGGACTGGAGGAAACACCATATATTTT
TRBV27	TRBJ1-4	TRBD1	once	16	CASSLGTGGGHEKLFF	TGTGCCAGCAGTTTAGGTACAGGGGGTGGTCATGAAAAACTGTTTTTT
TRBV18	TRBJ1-4	TRBD1	.	15	CASSDRGSVREKLFF	TGTGCCAGCTCAGACAGGGGAAGTGTTCGTGAAAAACTGTTTTTT
TRBV11-1	TRBJ2-1	TRBD2	.	16	CASTLGSGSVYNEQFF	TGTGCCAGCACCTTGGGTAGCGGGAGCGTCTACAATGAGCAGTTCTTC
TRBV7-9	TRBJ1-1	.	once	18	CASSSPPNSNYEDTEAFF	TGTGCCAGCAGCTCCCCCCCTAATTCCAACTATGAGGACACTGAAGCTTTCTTT